The 2 T cell receptor beta chains in this list originate from one sample, sequenced in a study of control samples from healthy donors and cancer patients. The data were produced by immunoSEQ multiplex PCR, yet TCRdb's version contains in-frame clones alone and is incomplete. This table holds more than 100,000 clones, about nine tenths found once. The sequenced sample consisted of blood. These receptors were taken from a man aged 18 to 29 in good health.

The J gene is TRBJ1-5, the V gene TRBV30, with D perhaps TRBD1 (5 bases). Looked up from germline, CDR1 is GTSNPN and CDR2 is SVGIG (reference sequence). Trimming took 5 bases from V and 4 from J, leaving 12 bases between them. This CDR3 is built from 13 residues. The DNA of the CDR3 is TGTGCCTGGGAAGACAGCCTTAATCAGCCCCAGCATTTT. Amino acid sequence: CAWEDSLNQPQHF. The full variable domain, completed using reference TRBV30 and TRBJ1-5, is SQTIHQWPATLVQPVGSPLSLECTVEGTSNPNLYWYRQAAGRGLQLLFYSVGIGQISSEVPQNLSASRPQDRQFILSSKKLLLSDSGFYLCAWEDSLNQPQHFGDGTRLSIL.

V usage is TRBV18 and J usage is TRBJ2-3; 7 bases align to TRBD2. After removal of 2 bases from V and 5 bases from J, the junction contained 4 bases not matched to a gene. Per the germline V gene, CDR1 is KGHSH and CDR2 is LQKENI. The CDR3 covers 14 residues. In DNA form, the CDR3 reads TGTGCCAGCTCACCAGGCGGGGGTGGAGATACGCAGTATTTT. This gives the protein CASSPGGGGDTQYF. Variable domain in full (rest from reference TRBV18 and TRBJ2-3): NAGVMQNPRHLVRRRGQEARLRCSPMKGHSHVYWYRQLPEEGLKFMVYLQKENIIDESGMPKERFSAEFPKEGPSILRIQQVVRGDSAAYFCASSPGGGGDTQYFGPGTRLTVL.